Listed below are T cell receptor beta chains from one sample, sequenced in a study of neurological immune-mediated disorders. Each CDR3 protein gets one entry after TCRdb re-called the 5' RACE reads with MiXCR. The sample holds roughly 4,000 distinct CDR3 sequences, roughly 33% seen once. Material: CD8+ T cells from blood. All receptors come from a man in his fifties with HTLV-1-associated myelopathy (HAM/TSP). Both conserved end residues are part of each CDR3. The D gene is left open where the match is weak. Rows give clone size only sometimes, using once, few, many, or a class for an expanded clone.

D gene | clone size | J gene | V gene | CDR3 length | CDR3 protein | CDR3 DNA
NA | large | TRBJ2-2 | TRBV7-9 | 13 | CATSPDRTGELFF | TGTGCCACTTCTCCCGACAGGACCGGGGAGCTGTTTTTT
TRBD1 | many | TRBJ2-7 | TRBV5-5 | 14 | CASSYGQGPDEQYF | TGTGCCAGCAGCTACGGACAGGGCCCTGACGAGCAGTACTTC
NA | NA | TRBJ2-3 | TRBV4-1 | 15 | CASSPPGAGTDTQYF | TGCGCCAGCAGCCCTCCGGGGGCGGGAACAGATACGCAGTATTTT
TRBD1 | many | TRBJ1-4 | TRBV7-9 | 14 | CASSFQGANEKLFF | TGTGCCAGCAGCTTCCAGGGGGCTAATGAAAAACTGTTTTTT
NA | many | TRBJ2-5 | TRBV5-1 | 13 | CASSLAPQETQYF | TGCGCCAGCAGCTTGGCCCCCCAAGAGACCCAGTACTTC
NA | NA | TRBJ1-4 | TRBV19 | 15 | CASSEFGGLSEKLFF | TGTGCCAGTAGCGAATTTGGGGGGTTAAGCGAAAAACTGTTTTTT
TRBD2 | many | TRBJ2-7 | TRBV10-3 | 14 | CAIRLAGEQDEQYF | TGTGCCATCAGACTAGCGGGAGAACAAGACGAGCAGTACTTC
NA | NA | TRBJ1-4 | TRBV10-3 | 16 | CAISESLRTGNEKLFF | TGTGCCATCAGTGAGAGCCTGCGGACCGGGAATGAAAAACTGTTTTTT
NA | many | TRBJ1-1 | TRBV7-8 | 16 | CASSVWPGDMNTEAFF | TGTGCCAGCAGCGTTTGGCCAGGGGACATGAACACTGAAGCTTTCTTT
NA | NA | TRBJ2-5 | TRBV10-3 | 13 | CAISPGSQETQYF | TGTGCCATCAGTCCAGGGTCCCAGGAGACCCAGTACTTC
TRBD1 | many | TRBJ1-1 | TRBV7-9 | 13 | CASSPDRRNEAFF | TGTGCCAGCAGCCCGGACAGGAGGAATGAAGCTTTCTTT
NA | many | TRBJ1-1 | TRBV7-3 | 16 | CASSLYAGPPNNEAFF | TGTGCCAGCAGCTTGTATGCTGGTCCCCCTAATAATGAAGCTTTCTTT
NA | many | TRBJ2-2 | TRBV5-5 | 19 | CASSLTARMWDRLAGELFF | TGTGCCAGCAGCTTAACCGCCCGCATGTGGGATAGATTGGCCGGGGAGCTGTTTTTT
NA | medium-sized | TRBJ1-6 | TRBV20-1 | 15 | CSALIPGRGNSPLHF | TGCAGTGCTCTTATTCCGGGACGGGGTAATTCACCCCTCCACTTT
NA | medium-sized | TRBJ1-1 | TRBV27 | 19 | CASSLAVVGLGSFHTEAFF | TGTGCCAGCAGTTTGGCCGTCGTGGGGCTAGGGTCGTTTCACACTGAAGCTTTCTTT
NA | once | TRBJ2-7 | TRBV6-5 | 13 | CASSYGWGYEQYF | TGTGCCAGCAGTTACGGGTGGGGGTACGAGCAGTACTTC
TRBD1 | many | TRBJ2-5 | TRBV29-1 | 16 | CSVEFTGGRFVETQYF | TGCAGCGTTGAATTCACAGGGGGAAGGTTTGTTGAGACCCAGTACTTC
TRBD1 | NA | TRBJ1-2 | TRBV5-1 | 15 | CASSRDRGILDGYTF | TGCGCCAGCAGCCGGGACAGGGGAATTCTAGATGGCTACACCTTC
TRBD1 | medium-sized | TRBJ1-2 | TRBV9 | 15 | CASSPGTGEGYGYTF | TGTGCCAGCAGCCCAGGGACAGGGGAGGGTTATGGCTACACCTTC
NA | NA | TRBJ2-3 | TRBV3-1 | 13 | CSTGSGITDTQYF | TGTTCCACCGGTAGCGGTATTACAGATACGCAGTATTTT
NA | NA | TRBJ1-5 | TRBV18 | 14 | CASSPDRQNQPQHF | TGTGCCAGCTCACCGGACAGACAGAATCAGCCCCAGCATTTT
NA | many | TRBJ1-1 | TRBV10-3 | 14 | CAIRPPGRNTEAFF | TGTGCCATCAGGCCCCCCGGGAGGAACACTGAAGCTTTCTTT
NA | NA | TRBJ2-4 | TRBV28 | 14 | CASSLPRGKNIQYF | TGTGCCAGCAGTTTGCCTAGAGGCAAAAACATTCAGTACTTC
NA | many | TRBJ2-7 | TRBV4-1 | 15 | CASSRTRDRAYEQYF | TGCGCCAGCAGCCGCACCCGGGACCGGGCCTACGAGCAGTACTTC
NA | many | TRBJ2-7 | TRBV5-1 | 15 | CASSVQTGSTYEQYF | TGCGCCAGCAGCGTACAGACAGGCAGCACCTACGAGCAGTACTTC
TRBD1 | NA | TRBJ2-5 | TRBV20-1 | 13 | CSARGQLQETQYF | TGCAGTGCTAGGGGACAGCTCCAAGAGACCCAGTACTTC
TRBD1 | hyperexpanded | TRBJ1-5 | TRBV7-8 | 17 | CASSLVWDSHRYQPQHF | TGTGCCAGCAGCTTAGTGTGGGACAGCCACCGTTATCAGCCCCAGCATTTT
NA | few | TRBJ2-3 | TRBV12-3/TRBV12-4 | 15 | CASSSPDIAGDTQYF | TGTGCCAGCAGTTCCCCGGACATTGCCGGAGATACGCAGTATTTT
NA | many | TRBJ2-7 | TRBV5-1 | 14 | CASSLGHPSYEQYF | TGCGCCAGCAGCCTGGGACATCCCTCCTACGAGCAGTACTTC
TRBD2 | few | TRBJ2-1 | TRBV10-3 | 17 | CAISGGTSGGKYNEQFF | TGTGCCATCAGTGGGGGGACTAGCGGGGGGAAATACAATGAGCAGTTCTTC
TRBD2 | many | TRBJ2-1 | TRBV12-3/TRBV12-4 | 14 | CASRGLAGVAEQFF | TGTGCCAGCAGAGGACTAGCGGGAGTAGCTGAGCAGTTCTTC
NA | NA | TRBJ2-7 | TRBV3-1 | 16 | CASSQAQGNQFSEQYF | TGTGCCAGCAGCCAAGCGCAGGGGAACCAATTTTCCGAGCAGTACTTC
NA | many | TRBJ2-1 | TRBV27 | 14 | CASSYGASYNEQFF | TGTGCCAGCAGTTACGGGGCCTCCTACAATGAGCAGTTCTTC
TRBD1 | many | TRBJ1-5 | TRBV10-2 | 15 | CATQRQGDSNQPQHF | TGCGCCACCCAAAGACAGGGCGATAGCAATCAGCCCCAGCATTTT
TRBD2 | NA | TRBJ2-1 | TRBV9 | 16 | CASSVLSASGSNEQFF | TGTGCCAGCAGCGTACTGTCGGCTAGCGGGAGCAATGAGCAGTTCTTC
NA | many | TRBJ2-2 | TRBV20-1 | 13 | CSARGPPTGELFF | TGCAGTGCTAGAGGGCCGCCCACCGGGGAGCTGTTTTTT
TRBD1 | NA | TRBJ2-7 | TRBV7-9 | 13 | CASMPDRGGEQYF | TGTGCCAGCATGCCAGACAGGGGCGGCGAGCAGTACTTC
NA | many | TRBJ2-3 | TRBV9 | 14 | CASSEEFTTDTQYF | TGTGCCAGCAGCGAAGAATTCACTACAGATACGCAGTATTTT
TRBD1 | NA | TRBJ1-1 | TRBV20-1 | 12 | CSARWQGAEAFF | TGCAGTGCTAGATGGCAGGGGGCTGAAGCTTTCTTT
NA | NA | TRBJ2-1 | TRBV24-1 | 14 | CANSDRTLPNEQFF | TGTGCCAACAGTGATAGGACCCTCCCAAATGAGCAGTTCTTC
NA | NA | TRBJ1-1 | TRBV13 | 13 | CASSSPRNTEAFF | TGTGCCAGCAGCAGTCCCCGGAACACTGAAGCTTTCTTT